The 18 T cell receptor beta chains reported below all come from one sample, sequenced in a study of spatial heterogeneity in lung cancer. Indicated time point: sample taken at primary tumor resection. From tumor, nontumor lung or frozen PBMC, whole RNA was taken unsorted for sequencing. TCRdb analysed the 5' RACE reads with MiXCR anew, one entry per CDR3 protein. The sample consists of roughly 13,000 distinct CDR3 sequences, about 9.4% of them appearing once. The specimen was PBMCs, collected at surgery. The receptors were gathered from a male donor with early-stage non-small cell lung cancer.

As DNA, the CDR3 is TGTGCCAGTAGTAGAAACAGGGGCACTGAAGCTTTCTTT. Protein: CASSRNRGTEAFF. This chain uses TRBV19 with TRBJ1-1; 7 bases agree with TRBD1. With V trimmed by 4 bases and J by 4 bases, 3 bases remained unmatched. The CDR3 runs to 13 residues. Germline loops: CDR1 LNHDA, CDR2 SQIVND (reference sequence).

As for this clonotype: The conserved final phenylalanine or tryptophan is absent from the CDR3, which likely points to a read error. The DNA is omitted, as the CDR3 cannot be located on it reliably, and the CDR3 follows TCRdb's listing. The chain joins TRBV6-7 to TRBJ2-7; the table's D call of TRBD2 was not tested on the DNA. TRBV6-7 is an ORF; its function is uncertain. Inclusive of both ends, the CDR3 amounts to 11 amino acids. The CDR3: CASSYSAGDTY.

By sample share, this clonotype is medium-sized. V usage is TRBV7-8 and J usage is TRBJ1-3, with D unresolved. The V end lost 1 base, the J end lost 4 bases, and 8 bases lay between the germline ends. Germline assignment: CDR1 SGHVS and CDR2 FQNEAQ. The CDR3 is made up of 14 amino acids. The CDR3 DNA sequence: TGTGCCAGCAGCTTAGACTCAACGGGAAACACCATATATTTT. As protein: CASSLDSTGNTIYF.

This clonotype came up many times. The V and J genes are TRBV28 and TRBJ2-7, with 8 bases matching TRBD2. This CDR3 region has 14 residues. The germline CDR1 and CDR2 sequences are MDHEN and SYDVKM. J gave up 6 bases and V 6 bases, and 10 bases lay outside the gene matches. The CDR3 coding sequence is TGTGCCAGCAGCACGGGGGGAGCGGGAGTCGAGCAGTACTTC. It specifies CASSTGGAGVEQYF.

By share, this clonotype counts as medium-sized. The rearrangement joins TRBV9 to TRBJ1-2, with 7 positions matching TRBD1. Germline-derived CDR1 and CDR2 are SGDLS and YYNGEE. This CDR3 spans 16 amino acids. The V gene end was trimmed by 4 bases and the J gene end by 4 bases; junction bases not matched to a gene: 13. The CDR3 DNA reads as TGTGCCAGCAGCACCGCAGAGACAGGGCTCTCCTATGGCTACACCTTC. Its translation is CASSTAETGLSYGYTF.

This clonotype appeared many times. The chain employs TRBV18 and TRBJ2-1; 8 bases are shared with TRBD1. The V segment lost 3 bases and the J segment 3 bases; nucleotides outside the gene matches: 4. Germline V CDR1 and CDR2: KGHSH, LQKENI. This CDR3 has 15 residues. CDR3 DNA sequence: TGTGCCAGCTCACCGCGGACAGGGAACTACAATGAGCAGTTCTTC. It is translated as CASSPRTGNYNEQFF. Variable domain in full (rest from reference TRBV18 and TRBJ2-1): NAGVMQNPRHLVRRRGQEARLRCSPMKGHSHVYWYRQLPEEGLKFMVYLQKENIIDESGMPKERFSAEFPKEGPSILRIQQVVRGDSAAYFCASSPRTGNYNEQFFGPGTRLTVL.

This clonotype was observed at least ten times. CDR3 residues: CSARPNSWAGSTDTQYF. Here the CDR3 DNA reads TGCAGTGCTAGGCCGAACTCTTGGGCGGGGAGCACAGATACGCAGTATTTT. V gene TRBV20-1 combines with J gene TRBJ2-3; TRBD2 might be the D (6 bases). The V gene lost 3 bases and the J gene lost 0 bases, with 19 bases spanning the gap. The CDR3 has 17 residues. Germline V gene data show CDR1 as DFQATT and CDR2 as SNEGSKA (reference sequence).

This clonotype was seen ten or more times. The chain combines TRBV4-2 with TRBJ2-7; no definite D call. Trimming removed 1 base from V and 6 bases from J, with 10 bases in between. This CDR3 is built from 13 residues. Germline V gene lookup returns CDR1 LGHNA and CDR2 YNFKEQ. In nucleotides, the CDR3 is TGTGCCAGCAGCCAAGTTTCTGGGGTCGAGCAGTACTTC. Translating gives CASSQVSGVEQYF.

The J gene is TRBJ1-1, the V gene TRBV6-6; no reliable D call. Between the trimmed V and J ends, which lost 6 bases and 5 bases, there was a span of 19 bases. The CDR3 totals 15 residues. Germline CDR1 MNHNY, CDR2 SVGAGI (reference sequence). CDR3 nucleotide sequence: TGTGCCAGCAGCCCTCTCCCGGCGGGCGGGACTGAAGCTTTCTTT. Residues: CASSPLPAGGTEAFF.

This clonotype is medium-sized within its sample. The chain carries TRBV7-8 and TRBJ2-7, with TRBD2 identical over 7 bases. With V trimmed by 2 bases and J by 2 bases, 9 bases remained unmatched. This CDR3 comprises 16 residues. CDR1 is SGHVS and CDR2 is FQNEAQ in the germline V gene. CDR3: CASSLSSKRGPYEQYF. The DNA for the CDR3 is TGTGCCAGCAGCTTATCGAGTAAGCGGGGTCCCTACGAGCAGTACTTC. Looking up the rest from reference TRBV7-8 and TRBJ2-7 gives the full variable domain: GAGVSQSPRYKVAKRGQDVALRCDPISGHVSLFWYQQALGQGPEFLTYFQNEAQLDKSGLPSDRFFAERPEGSVSTLKIQRTQQEDSAVYLCASSLSSKRGPYEQYFGPGTRLTVT.

This clonotype has just a few counts. The rearrangement uses TRBV10-3 and TRBJ2-1; tentative D call: TRBD1 (6 bases). Germline V gene lookup returns CDR1 ENHRY and CDR2 SYGVKD. This CDR3 spans 13 amino acids. V lost 2 bases, J lost 8 bases, and 10 bases lay in between. The CDR3 DNA reads as TGTGCCATCAGTGAGCCCCCAGGGGATGAGCAGTTCTTC. Protein sequence: CAISEPPGDEQFF.

This clonotype was seen repeatedly, ten times or more. The V gene is TRBV5-4, the J gene TRBJ2-3; D possibly uses TRBD1 or TRBD2 (5 bases each). The germline V gene has CDR1 SGHNT and CDR2 YYREEE (reference sequence). V was trimmed by 4 bases and J by 4 bases, leaving 13 bases between them. The CDR3 runs to 14 residues. The CDR3 region has the DNA TGTGCCAGCAGCGCGGCCGGGACCGCAGATACGCAGTATTTT. It codes for CASSAAGTADTQYF.

The sample holds a few counts of this clonotype. The chain employs TRBV12-3 or TRBV12-4 and TRBJ1-2, with D unclear. The CDR3 contains 14 residues. The V end was cut by 6 bases, the J end by 10 bases, with 21 bases between. The CDR3, as DNA: TGTGCCAGCAGGTCACAAAACCTCAAGACTGACTACACCTTC. This codes for CASRSQNLKTDYTF.

This clonotype appeared many times. The rearrangement uses TRBV20-1 and TRBJ2-1; 12 bases fit TRBD2. Germline V gene lookup returns CDR1 DFQATT and CDR2 SNEGSKA (reference sequence). The J segment lost 7 bases and the V segment lost 6 bases, leaving 7 bases of the junction unmatched. The CDR3 length is 14 residues. CDR3 region: CSAYPSGRDNEQFF. The CDR3 coding sequence is TGCAGTGCCTACCCTAGCGGGAGGGATAATGAGCAGTTCTTC.

The rearrangement links TRBV29-1 to TRBJ2-6; D is perhaps TRBD1 (6 bases). V gave up 3 bases and J gave up 1 base, with 10 bases separating them. CDR3 length equals 15 residues. Germline lookup yields CDR1 SQVTM and CDR2 ANQGSEA. The CDR3 sequence: CSVEITGSGANVLTF. DNA for the CDR3: TGCAGCGTTGAGATCACAGGGTCTGGGGCCAACGTCCTGACTTTC. The full variable domain, its missing parts supplied by reference TRBV29-1 and TRBJ2-6, is SAVISQKPSRDICQRGTSLTIQCQVDSQVTMMFWYRQQPGQSLTLIATANQGSEATYESGFVIDKFPISRPNLTFSTLTVSNMSPEDSSIYLCSVEITGSGANVLTFGAGSRLTVL.

The chain combines TRBV11-1 with TRBJ2-7; D may correspond to TRBD1 or TRBD2 (5 bases each). Germline V CDR1 and CDR2: SGHAT, FQDESV (reference sequence). This CDR3 has 12 residues. With 1 base removed from V and 6 bases from J, the gap between germline ends came to 7 bases. The CDR3 sequence is CASSLGGVEQYF. DNA of the CDR3: TGTGCCAGCAGCTTAGGAGGGGTCGAGCAGTACTTC.

The V and J genes are TRBV29-1 and TRBJ2-3; 8 nucleotides match TRBD1. Germline assignment: CDR1 SQVTM and CDR2 ANQGSEA. V shed 3 bases, J shed 6 bases, and the junction held 8 bases outside the gene matches. This CDR3 region has 14 residues. The CDR3 reads CSVDGQGAPDTQYF. In DNA form, the CDR3 reads TGCAGCGTTGACGGGCAGGGGGCACCGGATACGCAGTATTTT.

This clonotype showed up many times. This chain connects TRBV12-3 or TRBV12-4 to TRBJ2-1; TRBD2 matches 16 bases. With V trimmed by 5 bases and J by 8 bases, 12 bases remained unmatched. This CDR3 has 18 residues. CDR3 DNA sequence: TGTGCCAGCAGTAAGGGACTAGCGGGAGGGCCCCGGGCACATGAGCAGTTCTTC. Amino acid sequence: CASSKGLAGGPRAHEQFF.